This TCR beta chain derives from a study of blood T cells in healthy people across ages. Using a J-beta primer mix together with a sample-barcoded 5' primer, a second PCR was run for about 6 to 11 cycles. Carrying 12 random nucleotides, a template-switch adaptor labeled each individual cDNA molecule. TCRdb redid the calling of the 5' RACE reads with MiXCR, one entry per CDR3 protein. The sample lists 450,000 to 700,000 distinct CDR3 sequences, about 26% occurring once. Study-wide results and caveats: Older individuals had lower TCR beta diversity per million T cells (the decline was roughly linear). Because donor CMV status was unknown, expanded clonotype changes were possibly confounded.

The CDR3 has 14 amino acids. CDR1 is SEHNR, CDR2 FQNEAQ, per germline (reference sequence). This clonotype has only a few counts. Its antigen is undetermined. The chain has TRBV7-9 and TRBJ2-5, with D unclear. The DNA end is a closer match to TRBJ2-1, so the J assignment may be wrong. Input material: blood. This TCR was recovered from a woman in her 70s in good health. CDR3 DNA sequence: TGTGCCAGCAGCTTAGCGGTGGTACAGTATGAGCAGTTCTTC. Translation gives CASSLAVVQYEQFF.